This is a list of T cell receptor beta chains from one sample in a study of blood T cell repertoires in COVID-19. Assay: immunoSEQ multiplex PCR; the TCRdb copy retains only in-frame clones and omits some. This table has under 250,000 clones, around nine tenths appearing once. The sample comprised peripheral blood. The receptors here all came from a woman between 55 and 75 years old who had recovered from COVID-19. The CDR3 runs from the conserved cysteine through the conserved F or W. The order of the fields is clone size, V gene, J gene, D gene, CDR3 DNA, CDR3 protein. D genes are given only for firm matches. Clone size is stated in some rows and not others, as once, few, many or a class when expanded.

clone_size: NA
v_call: TRBV6-4
j_call: TRBJ2-2
d_call: TRBD2
cdr3_nt: TGTGCCAGCAGTGTACTAGCGGGGGCCGACGGGGAGCTGTTTTTT
cdr3_aa: CASSVLAGADGELFF

clone_size: once
v_call: TRBV5-1
j_call: TRBJ1-4
d_call: NA
cdr3_nt: TGCGCCAGCAGCTTTCTAGGATCAGATGAAAAACTGTTTTTT
cdr3_aa: CASSFLGSDEKLFF

clone_size: NA
v_call: TRBV6-6
j_call: TRBJ1-1
d_call: NA
cdr3_nt: TGTGCCAGCAGTTACCCCGGACAGCGTGGCACTGAAGCTTTCTTT
cdr3_aa: CASSYPGQRGTEAFF

clone_size: NA
v_call: TRBV19
j_call: TRBJ2-7
d_call: NA
cdr3_nt: TGTGCCAGTAGTGCGACAGCGATAATATCCTACGAGCAGTACTTC
cdr3_aa: CASSATAIISYEQYF

clone_size: NA
v_call: TRBV6-6
j_call: TRBJ1-1
d_call: TRBD1
cdr3_nt: TGTGCCAGCAGCCGCGGGAGGGGGCGGACCACTGAAGCTTTCTTT
cdr3_aa: CASSRGRGRTTEAFF

clone_size: NA
v_call: TRBV28
j_call: TRBJ1-4
d_call: NA
cdr3_nt: TGTGCCAGCCGGAGGGCCCCTAATGAAAAACTGTTTTTT
cdr3_aa: CASRRAPNEKLFF

clone_size: NA
v_call: TRBV6-5
j_call: TRBJ2-1
d_call: TRBD2
cdr3_nt: TGTGCCAGCAGTACTAGCGGGCTGAATGAGCAGTTCTTC
cdr3_aa: CASSTSGLNEQFF

clone_size: NA
v_call: TRBV6-5
j_call: TRBJ2-7
d_call: TRBD1
cdr3_nt: TGTGCCAGCAGTTACGGGGGGACAGGGTCGCGCGAGCAGTACTTC
cdr3_aa: CASSYGGTGSREQYF

clone_size: NA
v_call: TRBV6-5
j_call: TRBJ1-2
d_call: NA
cdr3_nt: TGTGCCAGCAGTTTTGACAGGCGCGGCTACACCTTC
cdr3_aa: CASSFDRRGYTF

clone_size: NA
v_call: TRBV24-1
j_call: TRBJ2-2
d_call: NA
cdr3_nt: TGTGCCACCAGTGATTTGGGGTCGGGGGGCCAGAACACCGGGGAGCTGTTTTTT
cdr3_aa: CATSDLGSGGQNTGELFF

clone_size: NA
v_call: TRBV5-8
j_call: TRBJ2-1
d_call: TRBD2
cdr3_nt: TGTGCCAGCAGCTTGGTTAGCGGGGGGCCCTACTACAATGAGCAGTTCTTC
cdr3_aa: CASSLVSGGPYYNEQFF

clone_size: NA
v_call: TRBV6-5
j_call: TRBJ1-1
d_call: NA
cdr3_nt: TGTGCCGGAGGTAAGAAGTACACTGAAGCTTTCTTT
cdr3_aa: CAGGKKYTEAFF

clone_size: once
v_call: TRBV29-1
j_call: TRBJ1-5
d_call: TRBD1
cdr3_nt: TGCAGCGTCCGGACAGGGACACGCAATCAGCCCCAGCATTTT
cdr3_aa: CSVRTGTRNQPQHF

clone_size: NA
v_call: TRBV19
j_call: TRBJ2-2
d_call: NA
cdr3_nt: TGTGCCAGTAGTTCCCCAGGGGGGCAATGGAGAAAAGCCGGGGAGCTGTTTTTT
cdr3_aa: CASSSPGGQWRKAGELFF